These 31 T cell receptor beta chains originate from one sample sequenced in a study of identical twins. TCRdb called the 5' RACE reads again in MiXCR, with one record for every CDR3 protein. The sample holds about 700,000 distinct CDR3 sequences; 6.1% are singletons and the top ten take roughly 1.6%. Sequences were obtained from naive T cells sorted from blood. These receptors originate from a man aged 18 to 35 in good health.

This clonotype was recorded at least ten times. The chain employs TRBV20-1 and TRBJ2-7, with D possibly TRBD2 on 6 matching bases. V was clipped by 4 bases and J by 0 bases, with 16 bases between them. Germline V gene data show CDR1 as DFQATT and CDR2 as SNEGSKA (reference sequence). The CDR3 extends over 15 amino acids. CDR3 bases: TGCAGTGCTATCGGAGGGGCCTCGAGCTCCTACGAGCAGTACTTC. Protein sequence: CSAIGGASSSYEQYF.

At least ten counts were recorded for this clonotype. J is TRBJ2-7 and V is TRBV6-5; D perhaps matches TRBD1 (5 bases). The CDR3 is 15 residues long. The germline V gene has CDR1 MNHEY and CDR2 SVGAGI. V lost 2 bases and J 5 bases, leaving 16 bases between the germline ends. The CDR3 region is CASSYEAGFINEQYF. CDR3 in DNA: TGTGCCAGCAGTTACGAGGCAGGGTTCATTAACGAGCAGTACTTC.

This clonotype was seen more than once but under ten times. The chain has TRBV12-3 or TRBV12-4 and TRBJ2-5; 12 nucleotides agree with TRBD2. The CDR3 length is 17 residues. V dropped 6 bases and J dropped 1; count of bases not matched to a gene: 9. The CDR3 DNA is TGTGCCAGCAGCGCCCCGGGACTAGCGGGCCTCCAAGAGACCCAGTACTTC. Translating it yields CASSAPGLAGLQETQYF.

In its sample, this clonotype was seen many times. The V call is TRBV12-3 or TRBV12-4, the J call TRBJ2-2; D not resolved. Trimming removed 3 bases at V and 7 bases at J, with 9 bases between. This CDR3 has 13 amino acids. As DNA, the CDR3 is TGTGCCAGCAGTTTTTTTGGGCGCGGGGAGCTGTTTTTT. Its protein is CASSFFGRGELFF.

This clonotype was counted a few times. The rearrangement joins TRBV20-1 to TRBJ1-6; tentatively, D is TRBD1 (5 bases). Germline CDR1 reads DFQATT; CDR2 reads SNEGSKA (reference sequence). The CDR3 sequence is 15 residues long. V lost 1 base and J 7 bases, leaving 14 bases between the germline ends. CDR3 sequence: CSARVYGTGNSPLHF. As DNA, the CDR3 is TGCAGTGCTAGAGTGTACGGGACTGGGAATTCACCCCTCCACTTT.

A few counts support this clonotype. This chain connects TRBV29-1 to TRBJ2-3; 11 bases align to TRBD2. This CDR3 has 15 residues. The germline V gene has CDR1 SQVTM and CDR2 ANQGSEA. J lost 4 bases, V lost 3 bases, and 6 bases had no gene match. The CDR3 reads CSVEVAGGFADTQYF. The CDR3 DNA reads as TGCAGCGTTGAGGTAGCGGGAGGGTTTGCAGATACGCAGTATTTT.

This chain links TRBV5-1 with TRBJ2-2, with a tentative D call TRBD1 (5 bases). Germline CDR1 and CDR2: SGHRS and YFSETQ. V was clipped by 0 bases and J by 6 bases, with 15 bases between them. This CDR3 is built from 16 residues. In nucleotides, the CDR3 is TGCGCCAGCAGCTTGGTCGCTGGTCAGGGCCCCGGGGAGCTGTTTTTT. It translates to CASSLVAGQGPGELFF.

This clonotype has just a few counts. This chain uses TRBV6-2 or TRBV6-3 with TRBJ1-5; tentative D call: TRBD1 (6 bases). This CDR3 is 15 amino acids long. Trimming left V 2 bases short and J 2 bases short, with 10 bases between. Germline loops: CDR1 MNHEY, CDR2 SVGEGT. The CDR3 sequence is CASSYPGGRNQPQHF. CDR3 nucleotide sequence: TGTGCCAGCAGTTACCCGGGGGGGCGCAATCAGCCCCAGCATTTT.

This clonotype showed up many times. The gene calls are TRBV4-3 and TRBJ2-5; D not certain. The germline gives CDR1 LGHNA, CDR2 YSLEER. Trimming removed 0 bases at V and 2 bases at J, with 4 bases between. The CDR3 runs to 13 residues. The CDR3 DNA reads as TGCGCCAGCAGCCAAGACGGGCAAGAGACCCAGTACTTC. Translated, it gives CASSQDGQETQYF.

This clonotype was observed many times. The chain has TRBV5-5 and TRBJ2-1, with 7 bases identical to TRBD2. Losses at the gene ends were 6 bases for V and 0 bases for J; bases not matched to a gene: 9. The CDR3 has 16 residues. Germline V gene lookup returns CDR1 SGHKS and CDR2 YYEKEE (reference sequence). In DNA form, the CDR3 reads TGTGCCAGCACCATCTGGGGCGGGAGCTCCTACAATGAGCAGTTCTTC. Its protein product is CASTIWGGSSYNEQFF.

This clonotype was detected only a few times. The rearrangement joins TRBV5-1 to TRBJ1-1; TRBD1 matches 9 bases. The germline V gene encodes CDR1 SGHRS and CDR2 YFSETQ. V shed 0 bases and J 13 bases; nucleotides not matched to a gene: 13. The CDR3 covers 15 residues. For the CDR3, the DNA is TGCGCCAGCAGCTTGGGGGGACAGGGCAATCGACTTGGTTTCTTT. Encoded protein: CASSLGGQGNRLGFF. The full variable domain, rest sourced from reference TRBV5-1 and TRBJ1-1, is KAGVTQTPRYLIKTRGQQVTLSCSPISGHRSVSWYQQTPGQGLQFLFEYFSETQRNKGNFPGRFSGRQFSNSRSEMNVSTLELGDSALYLCASSLGGQGNRLGFFGQGTRLTVV.

The rearrangement joins TRBV20-1 to TRBJ2-5; weak D call: TRBD1 (5 bases). The CDR3 totals 14 residues. Trimming stripped 2 bases from V and 5 bases from J, with 15 bases between. The V gene's germline CDR1 is DFQATT and CDR2 SNEGSKA (reference sequence). The CDR3 region has the DNA TGCAGTGCTAGATATCCGGGCAGGGATGAGACCCAGTACTTC. Protein product: CSARYPGRDETQYF.

This clonotype was found many times. The V and J genes are TRBV20-1 and TRBJ2-3; no clear D gene. CDR3 size: 11 residues. Between the trimmed V and J ends, which lost 3 bases and 6 bases, there was a span of 7 bases. Per the germline V gene, CDR1 is DFQATT and CDR2 is SNEGSKA (reference sequence). In DNA form, the CDR3 reads TGCAGTGCTAGGACTCCTGATACGCAGTATTTT. Its protein is CSARTPDTQYF.

Ten or more counts support this clonotype. This rearrangement joins TRBV9 to TRBJ1-1; TRBD1 is a possible D gene (5 bases). Deletions cut 4 bases from V and 4 bases from J, with 17 bases between. The CDR3 covers 15 residues. Germline V gene lookup returns CDR1 SGDLS and CDR2 YYNGEE. CDR3 loop: CASSHQGDIVTEAFF. In DNA form, the CDR3 reads TGTGCCAGCAGCCATCAGGGAGATATAGTCACTGAAGCTTTCTTT.

This rearrangement joins TRBV20-1 to TRBJ2-2, with 10 bases identical to TRBD2. The CDR3 covers 16 residues. Germline assignment: CDR1 DFQATT and CDR2 SNEGSKA (reference sequence). The V segment lost 2 bases and the J segment 3 bases; nucleotides outside the gene matches: 6. This CDR3 reads CSARRGTSAYTGELFF. Here the CDR3 DNA reads TGCAGTGCTAGAAGGGGGACTAGCGCCTACACCGGGGAGCTGTTTTTT.

This clonotype has just a few counts. The chain employs TRBV7-6 and TRBJ2-3; weak D call: TRBD2 (5 bases). CDR1 is SGHVS and CDR2 is FNYEAQ in the germline V gene. The CDR3 contains 15 residues. Trimming left V 5 bases short and J 2 bases short, with 14 bases between. CDR3 DNA: TGTGCCAGCAGCGCGAATAGCGCTTCCACAGATACGCAGTATTTT. Translation: CASSANSASTDTQYF. Based on the CDR3 plus reference TRBV7-6 and TRBJ2-3, the full variable domain is GAGVSQSPRYKVTKRGQDVALRCDPISGHVSLYWYRQALGQGPEFLTYFNYEAQQDKSGLPNDRFSAERPEGSISTLTIQRTEQRDSAMYRCASSANSASTDTQYFGPGTRLTVL.

There are a few counts of this clonotype. The V and J genes are TRBV6-2 or TRBV6-3 and TRBJ1-2; 7 bases agree with TRBD1. CDR3 length: 14 residues. The V gene end was trimmed by 7 bases and the J gene end by 8 bases; junction bases not matched to a gene: 13. Germline V CDR1 and CDR2: MNHEY, SVGEGT. CDR3 amino acids: CASTLPGQSIGYTF. The CDR3 DNA reads TGTGCCAGCACACTACCGGGACAGAGTATCGGCTACACCTTC.

The table lists this clonotype with many counts. The chain combines TRBV12-3 or TRBV12-4 with TRBJ2-1, with 8 positions matching TRBD1. The length of the CDR3 is 16 residues. V lost 5 bases to trimming and J lost 3 bases; unmatched junction nucleotides: 9. The CDR3 DNA reads as TGTGCCAGCAGTCATTACAACAGGGGGATCTACAATGAGCAGTTCTTC. This gives the protein CASSHYNRGIYNEQFF.

This clonotype came up many times. J is TRBJ1-2 and V is TRBV7-8, with D perhaps matching TRBD1 (5 bases). The V gene lost 1 base and the J gene lost 1 base, with 10 bases spanning the gap. The CDR3 is 15 residues long. Germline V gene data show CDR1 as SGHVS and CDR2 as FQNEAQ. CDR3 sequence: CASSLGVGLNYGYTF. The DNA for the CDR3 is TGTGCCAGCAGCTTAGGTGTGGGACTTAACTATGGCTACACCTTC.

This clonotype was counted ten times or more. The chain joins TRBV15 to TRBJ2-1, with a weak D call TRBD2 (6 bases). Trimming left V 4 bases short and J 0 bases short, with 13 bases between. There are 16 residues in the CDR3. The V gene's germline CDR1 is LNHNV and CDR2 YYDKDF (reference sequence). In DNA, the CDR3 is TGTGCCACCAGCACGGCGGGGCGAGTCTCCTACAATGAGCAGTTCTTC. It yields the protein CATSTAGRVSYNEQFF.

This clonotype was recorded many times. This chain joins TRBV12-3 or TRBV12-4 and TRBJ1-6; 7 nucleotides align to TRBD1. The CDR3 extends over 14 amino acids. Germline trimming cut 6 bases from V and 6 bases from J; bases unmatched to any gene: 5. CDR3: CASSIGQANSPLHF. The CDR3 nucleotides are TGTGCCAGCAGCATCGGACAGGCTAATTCACCCCTCCACTTT.

This chain links TRBV12-3 or TRBV12-4 with TRBJ2-7; TRBD2 is a possible D gene (6 bases). V lost 2 bases and J lost 4, with 30 bases in between. CDR3 length: 20 amino acids. The CDR3 DNA is TGTGCCAGCAGTTTACCAAACTCACTAGGTTGGGGGGAGGCCCAGTACGAGCAGTACGTC. Protein product: CASSLPNSLGWGEAQYEQYV.

A few counts support this clonotype. V is TRBV20-1 and J is TRBJ2-1, with 9 nucleotides matching TRBD2. The CDR3 runs 17 residues. The germline V gene encodes CDR1 DFQATT and CDR2 SNEGSKA (reference sequence). The V and J ends lost 7 bases and 0 bases, in that order; junction bases with no gene match: 13. The chain's CDR3 is CSVLRLAGSYSYNEQFF. CDR3 nucleotide sequence: TGCAGTGTACTAAGGCTAGCGGGATCGTACTCCTACAATGAGCAGTTCTTC.

The chain uses TRBV13 and TRBJ2-5, with D tentatively TRBD2 (8 bases). V was cut by 2 bases and J by 10 bases, with 20 bases left in between. This CDR3 has 15 amino acids. Germline V lookup: CDR1 PRHDT, CDR2 FYEKMQ (reference sequence). CDR3 sequence (DNA): TGTGCCAGCAGCTTAACCGGGAGGGTGCCAGGGGGCCAGTACTTC. Translating gives CASSLTGRVPGGQYF.

V usage is TRBV7-9 and J usage is TRBJ2-5; the D gene could be TRBD1 or TRBD2 (6 bases each). The germline CDR1 and CDR2 sequences are SEHNR and FQNEAQ (reference sequence). The CDR3 consists of 16 residues. Trimming took off 1 base at V and 2 bases at J, with 14 bases between the two ends. CDR3 sequence: CASSLVGEGGQETQYF. In DNA form, the CDR3 reads TGTGCCAGCAGCTTAGTGGGAGAGGGGGGTCAAGAGACCCAGTACTTC. Using reference TRBV7-9 and TRBJ2-5 for the parts outside the CDR3, the full variable domain is DTGVSQNPRHKITKRGQNVTFRCDPISEHNRLYWYRQTLGQGPEFLTYFQNEAQLEKSRLLSDRFSAERPKGSFSTLEIQRTEQGDSAMYLCASSLVGEGGQETQYFGPGTRLLVL.

This clonotype was seen many times. This chain joins TRBV10-3 and TRBJ2-7; D is perhaps TRBD2 (6 bases). The V end was cut by 0 bases, the J end by 3 bases, with 12 bases between. The CDR3 spans 15 residues. CDR1 is ENHRY, CDR2 SYGVKD, per germline. The CDR3 sequence is CAISESVLGGYEQYV. The CDR3 DNA reads TGTGCCATCAGTGAGTCCGTCCTCGGGGGCTACGAGCAGTACGTC.

This clonotype was observed many times. The chain recombines TRBV28 with TRBJ2-3; D uncertain. With 3 bases removed from V and 4 bases from J, the gap between germline ends came to 17 bases. The CDR3 covers 16 residues. From germline, CDR1 is MDHEN and CDR2 SYDVKM. The CDR3 DNA follows: TGTGCCAGCAGTTTGGGCGATAACCCGAGGCCAGATACGCAGTATTTT. Its protein product is CASSLGDNPRPDTQYF. Combining the CDR3 with reference TRBV28 and TRBJ2-3 gives the whole variable domain DVKVTQSSRYLVKRTGEKVFLECVQDMDHENMFWYRQDPGLGLRLIYFSYDVKMKEKGDIPEGYSVSREKKERFSLILESASTNQTSMYLCASSLGDNPRPDTQYFGPGTRLTVL.

This clonotype was detected ten times or more. This chain joins TRBV7-2 and TRBJ2-1; no firm D call. The germline V gene encodes CDR1 SGHTA and CDR2 FQGNSA. V was shortened by 7 bases and J by 3 bases, with 19 bases between the two germline ends. The CDR3 loop spans 16 amino acids. The CDR3 is CASIVSTLSFYNEQFF. CDR3 DNA: TGTGCCAGCATTGTTTCGACCCTGTCCTTCTACAATGAGCAGTTCTTC.

This clonotype was found many times. The gene calls are TRBV12-3 or TRBV12-4 and TRBJ2-7, with 7 bases fitting TRBD2. The CDR3 loop spans 15 amino acids. After removal of 6 bases from V and 1 base from J, the junction contained 9 bases not matched to a gene. In DNA, the CDR3 is TGTGCCAGCAGCTTGGAGGGCGGGAGTTCCTACGAGCAGTACTTC. Its protein is CASSLEGGSSYEQYF.

The chain carries TRBV20-1 and TRBJ2-5; maybe TRBD1 (7 bases). V was cut by 3 bases and J by 9 bases, with 26 bases left in between. Germline CDR1 DFQATT, CDR2 SNEGSKA (reference sequence). This CDR3 contains 16 residues. CDR3 region: CSARISGQVLSGAQYF. In DNA, the CDR3 is TGCAGTGCTAGGATTTCCGGACAGGTTCTGTCGGGGGCCCAGTACTTC.

This clonotype was counted a few times. V is TRBV18 and J is TRBJ2-5; 8 bases are a match to TRBD2. The V gene end was trimmed by 3 bases and the J gene end by 5 bases; junction bases not matched to a gene: 8. Germline CDR1 reads KGHSH; CDR2 reads LQKENI. This CDR3 contains 15 residues. CDR3 DNA sequence: TGTGCCAGCTCACCCTTAGGACTAGCTGGGGAGACCCAGTACTTC. Protein: CASSPLGLAGETQYF.